These 27 T cell receptor beta chains share one sample of origin, sequenced in a study of blood T cell repertoires in COVID-19. TCRdb's copy holds only in-frame clones and misses some; the assay was immunoSEQ multiplex PCR. The sample holds 170,000 or so clones, around 87% seen once. Source material: peripheral blood. The source is a man aged 40-55 years with active or convalescent COVID-19.

This clone was seen only a few times. The chain combines TRBV7-9 with TRBJ1-1; 10 bases map to TRBD1. There are 15 residues in the CDR3. The V gene's germline CDR1 is SEHNR and CDR2 FQNEAQ (reference sequence). With V trimmed by 5 bases and J by 1 base, 4 bases remained unmatched. The DNA of the CDR3 is TGTGCCAGCAGCCCGTGGGACAGGGGGAACACTGAAGCTTTCTTT. Translated: CASSPWDRGNTEAFF.

This sequence joins TRBV11-3 and TRBJ2-2; 8 bases align to TRBD1. Per the germline V gene, CDR1 is SGHNT and CDR2 is YENEEA. The CDR3 extends over 17 amino acids. V trimming: 5 bases; J trimming: 1 base; junction bases outside the gene matches: 9. The CDR3 nucleotides are TGTGCCAGCAGCCAGACTTACGGGACAGGGAACACCGGGGAGCTGTTTTTT. This sequence encodes CASSQTYGTGNTGELFF. The whole variable domain, filled in from reference TRBV11-3 and TRBJ2-2, reads EAGVVQSPRYKIIEKKQPVAFWCNPISGHNTLYWYLQNLGQGPELLIRYENEEAVDDSQLPKDRFSAERLKGVDSTLKIQPAELGDSAVYLCASSQTYGTGNTGELFFGEGSRLTVL.

The rearrangement joins TRBV27 to TRBJ1-4, with 10 bases fitting TRBD1. This CDR3 contains 16 residues. V lost 6 bases to trimming and J lost 0 bases; unmatched junction nucleotides: 4. Per the germline V gene, CDR1 is MNHEY and CDR2 is SMNVEV (reference sequence). Written as DNA, the CDR3 is TGTGCCAGCAGCCGGGACAGGGGACCAACTAATGAAAAACTGTTTTTT. Translation gives CASSRDRGPTNEKLFF. Combining the CDR3 with reference TRBV27 and TRBJ1-4 gives the whole variable domain EAQVTQNPRYLITVTGKKLTVTCSQNMNHEYMSWYRQDPGLGLRQIYYSMNVEVTDKGDVPEGYKVSRKEKRNFPLILESPSPNQTSLYFCASSRDRGPTNEKLFFGSGTQLSVL.

V usage is TRBV6-2 or TRBV6-3 and J usage is TRBJ2-7, with D possibly TRBD2 on 6 matching bases. This CDR3 is 15 amino acids long. Trimming removed 2 bases at V and 5 bases at J, with 16 bases between. CDR1 is MNHEY, CDR2 SVGEGT, per germline. The CDR3 region has the DNA TGTGCCAGCAGTTACGATGCGGGGTTTAGCGACGAGCAGTACTTC. It yields the protein CASSYDAGFSDEQYF.

The chain links TRBV11-3 to TRBJ1-1, with 7 bases aligning to TRBD1. From germline, CDR1 is SGHNT and CDR2 YENEEA. Trimming took 2 bases from V and 5 from J; bases not matched to a gene: 8. The CDR3 sequence is 15 residues long. The DNA of the CDR3 is TGTGCCAGCAGCTTAAGGCAGGGGGGTAGGACTGAAGCTTTCTTT. It translates to CASSLRQGGRTEAFF.

The V gene is TRBV14, the J gene TRBJ2-1; 13 bases align to TRBD2. CDR3 length: 17 amino acids. Germline CDR1 SGHDN, CDR2 FVKESK. Trimming cost V 6 bases and J 4 bases; bases outside gene matches: 9. In DNA, the CDR3 is TGTGCCAGCAGTCGACCCTCGGGACTAGCGGGATACAATGAGCAGTTCTTC. This sequence encodes CASSRPSGLAGYNEQFF. Full variable domain (remainder filled in from reference TRBV14 and TRBJ2-1): EAGVTQFPSHSVIEKGQTVTLRCDPISGHDNLYWYRRVMGKEIKFLLHFVKESKQDESGMPNNRFLAERTGGTYSTLKVQPAELEDSGVYFCASSRPSGLAGYNEQFFGPGTRLTVL.

The J gene is TRBJ2-3, the V gene TRBV6-4; D remains unclear. V was pared by 0 bases and J by 9 bases, with 4 bases between. This CDR3 is 11 amino acids long. CDR1 is MRHNA, CDR2 SNTAGT, per germline. The CDR3 nucleotides are TGTGCCAGCAGTGACTCGGAGACGCAGTATTTT. This codes for CASSDSETQYF.

The rearrangement links TRBV4-2 to TRBJ2-5; 7 nucleotides agree with TRBD1. Germline values: CDR1 LGHNA, CDR2 YNFKEQ. This CDR3 has 16 residues. With 0 bases clipped from V and 4 bases from J, the junction kept 8 bases outside the gene matches. CDR3 amino acids: CASSQEGSGGRETQYF. The CDR3 nucleotides read TGTGCCAGCAGCCAAGAGGGGTCAGGGGGAAGAGAGACCCAGTACTTC.

The rearrangement uses TRBV5-1 and TRBJ2-1; unclear D gene. Germline CDR1 and CDR2: SGHRS and YFSETQ. V lost 1 base and J lost 4, with 6 bases in between. The CDR3 is made up of 13 amino acids. The chain's CDR3 is CASSLTEYNEQFF. In DNA form, the CDR3 reads TGCGCCAGCAGCTTGACAGAGTACAATGAGCAGTTCTTC.

This clone was counted only a few times. The chain is built from TRBV12-3 or TRBV12-4 and TRBJ1-2; no definite D call. V lost 2 bases and J lost 6, with 7 bases in between. The CDR3 sequence is 12 residues long. The DNA for the CDR3 is TGTGCCAGCAGTTTAAGCATCCATGGCTACACCTTC. Encoded protein: CASSLSIHGYTF.

The genes are TRBV28 and TRBJ1-2; a possible D gene is TRBD1 (5 bases). CDR3 length equals 13 residues. Between the trimmed V and J ends, which lost 6 bases and 2 bases, there was a span of 10 bases. The germline gives CDR1 MDHEN, CDR2 SYDVKM. The CDR3 nucleotides read TGTGCCAGCAGCCAAGGACAAAACTATGGCTACACCTTC. This gives the protein CASSQGQNYGYTF.

The chain couples TRBV28 to TRBJ1-2, with 7 bases matching TRBD1. Looked up from germline, CDR1 is MDHEN and CDR2 is SYDVKM. The V segment lost 10 bases and the J segment 4 bases; nucleotides outside the gene matches: 15. The CDR3 has 15 amino acids. The CDR3 reads CAISWDSQGIYGYTF. The CDR3 nucleotides read TGTGCCATCAGCTGGGACAGCCAAGGGATCTATGGCTACACCTTC.

The genes are TRBV27 and TRBJ2-2; TRBD1 agrees at 8 bases. The trim removed 6 bases at V and 6 bases at J, leaving 9 bases unmatched. The germline V gene encodes CDR1 MNHEY and CDR2 SMNVEV (reference sequence). The CDR3 runs to 15 residues. CDR3 in DNA: TGTGCCAGCAGAACCTGGGGACAGGTGCCCGGGGAGCTGTTTTTT. Translation gives CASRTWGQVPGELFF.

The chain joins TRBV18 to TRBJ1-2; D is ambiguous. CDR3 size: 15 residues. The V end lost 3 bases, the J end lost 0 bases, and 11 bases lay between the germline ends. CDR1 and CDR2 from the germline V gene are KGHSH and LQKENI. CDR3 region: CASSPTTSSNYGYTF. The CDR3, as DNA: TGTGCCAGCTCACCGACGACATCCTCTAACTATGGCTACACCTTC.

This chain connects TRBV19 to TRBJ1-2, with TRBD1 matching over 9 bases. The germline V gene has CDR1 LNHDA and CDR2 SQIVND (reference sequence). V shed 3 bases and J 8 bases; nucleotides not matched to a gene: 10. This CDR3 spans 15 amino acids. CDR3 in DNA: TGTGCCAGTAGTATGGGACAGGGCTTGGGTCGGGGCTACACCTTC. Amino acid sequence: CASSMGQGLGRGYTF.

The rearrangement joins TRBV2 to TRBJ1-5; D unresolved. Germline V CDR1 and CDR2: SNHLY, FYNNEI. This CDR3 has 13 amino acids. Trimming removed 4 bases from V and 9 bases from J, with 13 bases in between. The CDR3 reads CASSVSWHRPQHF. In DNA, the CDR3 is TGTGCCAGCAGTGTGTCGTGGCATCGGCCCCAGCATTTT.

The V and J genes are TRBV7-9 and TRBJ2-7; TRBD1 agrees at 9 bases. Germline V CDR1 and CDR2: SEHNR, FQNEAQ (reference sequence). There are 16 residues in the CDR3. The V gene end was trimmed by 4 bases and the J gene end by 5 bases; junction bases not matched to a gene: 12. The CDR3 DNA follows: TGTGCCAGCAGCTCAGGGACGACAGGGGGAATTGACGAGCAGTACTTC. It encodes CASSSGTTGGIDEQYF.

The rearrangement links TRBV23-1 to TRBJ2-3; 10 nucleotides align to TRBD2. TRBV23-1 is marked as an open reading frame, function uncertain. This CDR3 contains 15 residues. Losses at the gene ends were 2 bases for V and 6 bases for J; bases not matched to a gene: 5. This CDR3 is CASSQVAGGGDTQYF. The CDR3 bases are TGCGCCAGCAGTCAAGTAGCGGGGGGAGGGGATACGCAGTATTTT.

The rearrangement joins TRBV5-1 to TRBJ2-1; D is perhaps TRBD2 (6 bases). Trimming stripped 0 bases from V and 8 bases from J, with 9 bases between. CDR3 length: 13 amino acids. CDR1 is SGHRS, CDR2 YFSETQ, per germline. The CDR3 spells CASSLARRDEQFF. For the CDR3, the DNA is TGCGCCAGCAGCTTGGCGCGGAGGGATGAGCAGTTCTTC.

This sequence joins TRBV4-1 and TRBJ2-1, with 14 bases identical to TRBD2. The V gene's germline CDR1 is MGHRA and CDR2 YSYEKL. V lost 1 base and J lost 10; bases outside the gene matches: 12. The CDR3 loop spans 18 amino acids. In nucleotides, the CDR3 is TGCGCCAGCAGCCAAGGTATACTGACTAGCGGGGGGGCCAAAGAGCAGTTCTTC. Translation gives CASSQGILTSGGAKEQFF.

The chain is built from TRBV15 and TRBJ1-6; D unclear. CDR3 length equals 15 residues. Germline CDR1 reads LNHNV; CDR2 reads YYDKDF (reference sequence). V gave up 0 bases and J gave up 6 bases, with 9 bases separating them. The CDR3 nucleotides are TGTGCCACCAGCAGAGATCGGGTGGGTAATTCACCCCTCCACTTT. This gives the protein CATSRDRVGNSPLHF. Full variable domain (missing parts from reference TRBV15 and TRBJ1-6): DAMVIQNPRYQVTQFGKPVTLSCSQTLNHNVMYWYQQKSSQAPKLLFHYYDKDFNNEADTPDNFQSRRPNTSFCFLDIRSPGLGDTAMYLCATSRDRVGNSPLHFGNGTRLTVT.

The chain uses TRBV6-6 and TRBJ2-7, with 12 positions matching TRBD1. CDR1 and CDR2 from the germline V gene are MNHNY and SVGAGI (reference sequence). This CDR3 has 15 amino acids. The ends lost 4 bases at V and 4 bases at J; junction bases unmatched: 5. The CDR3 loop is CASSSRDRGRYEQYF. The CDR3 nucleotides read TGTGCCAGCAGTTCCCGGGACAGGGGGCGGTACGAGCAGTACTTC.

This chain joins TRBV5-1 and TRBJ2-7; TRBD2 matches at 10 bases. The CDR3 runs 14 residues. CDR1 and CDR2 from the germline V gene are SGHRS and YFSETQ. Trimming removed 4 bases from V and 6 bases from J; junction bases left unmatched: 7. CDR3 coding DNA: TGCGCCAGCAGCGGCGGGACTAGCGTGGGCGAGCAGTACTTC. The encoded protein is CASSGGTSVGEQYF.

The rearrangement links TRBV7-2 to TRBJ1-6; perhaps TRBD1 as D (6 bases). V shed 5 bases and J shed 7 bases, with 9 bases lying between them. The CDR3 covers 13 residues. Germline assignment: CDR1 SGHTA and CDR2 FQGNSA. The CDR3 is CASSRGGNSPLHF. In DNA, the CDR3 is TGTGCCAGCAGCAGGGGGGGGAATTCACCCCTCCACTTT.

The J gene is TRBJ1-5, the V gene TRBV6-5; D may be TRBD1 (6 bases). The V end was cut by 8 bases, the J end by 1 base, with 15 bases between. CDR1 MNHEY and CDR2 SVGAGI come from the germline V gene. This CDR3 is built from 15 residues. CDR3 in DNA: TGTGCCAGCGGGGGCGGTCCGTGGAGCAATCAGCCCCAGCATTTT. It yields the protein CASGGGPWSNQPQHF.

The chain uses TRBV6-5 and TRBJ1-2; D not resolved. Per the germline V gene, CDR1 is MNHEY and CDR2 is SVGAGI. This CDR3 is 13 amino acids long. Trimming removed 5 bases at V and 4 bases at J, with 11 bases between. This CDR3 reads CASSNLGVYGYTF. CDR3 bases: TGTGCCAGCAGTAACCTCGGGGTCTATGGCTACACCTTC.

Concerning this clone: Other DNA sequences in the sample encode the same CDR3. This chain connects TRBV7-2 to TRBJ1-5, with D maybe TRBD1 (5 bases). The V gene's germline CDR1 is SGHTA and CDR2 FQGNSA. Between the trimmed V and J ends, which lost 3 bases and 6 bases, there was a span of 15 bases. This CDR3 has 15 amino acids. The CDR3 sequence: CASSFAREGGQPQHF. Written as DNA, the CDR3 is TGTGCCAGCAGCTTTGCCAGGGAGGGAGGTCAGCCCCAGCATTTT. The entire variable domain, with the rest obtained from reference TRBV7-2 and TRBJ1-5, is as follows: GAGVSQSPSNKVTEKGKDVELRCDPISGHTALYWYRQSLGQGLEFLIYFQGNSAPDKSGLPSDRFSAERTGGSVSTLTIQRTQQEDSAVYLCASSFAREGGQPQHFGDGTRLSIL.